A selection of T cell receptor beta chains follows, all from one sample in a study of follicular helper T cells after annual influenza vaccination. Assay used: immunoSEQ multiplex PCR; TCRdb lists only in-frame clones, some missing. The table shows more than 5,500 clones, with over 75% occurring only once. The input for sequencing was CXCR5- memory CD4+ T cells sorted from blood, taken 7 days after influenza vaccination. These receptors were collected from an adult who received the influenza vaccine. Each CDR3 is given without its conserved first and last residue. D genes are given only for firm matches.

cdr3_length	v_call	j_call	d_call	cdr3_aa
12	TRBV6-5	TRBJ1-2	NA	ASSYSYGNYGYT
15	TRBV19	TRBJ1-1	TRBD1	ASSIERRQGSGTEAF
12	TRBV5-1	TRBJ2-7	NA	ASSLVGAAYEQY
13	TRBV6-1	TRBJ1-1	NA	ASKGYREPVPEAF
14	TRBV11-2	TRBJ2-1	NA	ASSLDVFHSYNEQF
13	TRBV28	TRBJ2-2	TRBD2	ASKAGGRNTGELF
11	TRBV4-2	TRBJ1-5	NA	ASSPDRNQPQH
12	TRBV7-8	TRBJ1-1	TRBD1	ASSLRTGSPEAF
14	TRBV5-5	TRBJ2-7	TRBD1	ASTWGLGQGAQQQY
16	TRBV18	TRBJ2-6	NA	ASSLFGDLQSRANVLT
12	TRBV7-8	TRBJ2-3	NA	ASSPEGITDTQY
12	TRBV5-8	TRBJ2-7	NA	ASSLEAGGGEQY
13	TRBV27	TRBJ1-5	NA	ASRAEGYSNQPQH
12	TRBV7-9	TRBJ1-6	NA	ASSLVTANSPLH
13	TRBV5-1	TRBJ2-1	TRBD1	ASSRTGTGLNEQF
13	TRBV4-3	TRBJ2-7	NA	ASSQVGPGAYEQY
10	TRBV5-1	TRBJ2-7	NA	ASSLGGHEQY
15	TRBV5-1	TRBJ1-3	NA	ASSLRGVTNSGNTIY
13	TRBV18	TRBJ1-2	NA	ASTWTEDMDYGYT
14	TRBV11-2	TRBJ2-5	NA	ASSSYDGGPGETQY
14	TRBV5-4	TRBJ2-3	TRBD2	ASRPDSGRGTDTQY
14	TRBV9	TRBJ2-3	NA	ASSALSPPSTDTQY
15	TRBV7-6	TRBJ2-1	TRBD2	ASSPRLAGGLYNEQF
11	TRBV4-1	TRBJ2-7	NA	ASSPLGAREQY
12	TRBV5-6	TRBJ1-2	NA	ASRPQGRARGYT
13	TRBV5-1	TRBJ2-3	NA	ASSLVGGLADTQY
12	TRBV7-7	TRBJ2-3	TRBD2	ASSRLAGVDTQY
14	TRBV7-6	TRBJ1-1	NA	ASSLAPATTNTEAF
12	TRBV4-3	TRBJ1-2	TRBD1	ASSRGQGNYGYT
13	TRBV5-1	TRBJ1-3	NA	ASSLQRDPGNTIY
12	TRBV7-8	TRBJ1-1	NA	ASSRRGRNTEAF
11	TRBV29-1	TRBJ2-3	TRBD2	SVETSGGDTQY
13	TRBV4-3	TRBJ1-5	TRBD1	ASRHTGQGNQPQH
14	TRBV5-1	TRBJ1-5	TRBD1	ASSPGTGSSGQPQH
13	TRBV9	TRBJ2-1	NA	ASSRDGGSYNEQF
10	TRBV5-8	TRBJ2-7	TRBD1	ASRLTGLEQY
12	TRBV29-1	TRBJ2-5	TRBD1	SVVGTAHQETQY
12	TRBV7-9	TRBJ2-3	NA	ASSSLNTADTQY
16	TRBV18	TRBJ1-3	NA	ASSPLPRQARSGNTIY